The clone carrying this T cell receptor beta chain was recorded many times. The library protocol tagged individual cDNA molecules with unique molecular identifiers. Each CDR3 protein is one row after TCRdb ran MiXCR on the 5' RACE reads. The data contain 83,000 or so distinct CDR3 sequences, 8.5% to 12% of them singletons. The V and J ends lost 3 bases and 4 bases, in that order; junction bases with no gene match: 5. Germline-derived CDR1 and CDR2 are KGHDR and SFDVKD. There are 16 residues in the CDR3. This sample stems from a study of early T cells in non-severe SARS-CoV-2 infection. On the study more broadly: With bulk RNA from unsorted whole blood as input, sequencing yielded unpaired chains.

The receptor was isolated from an adult who was a healthcare worker with PCR-confirmed SARS-CoV-2 infection or an uninfected control (not recorded which). The J gene is TRBJ2-1, the V gene TRBV24-1; the match to TRBD2 covers 10 bases. The specimen comprised whole blood, sampled at baseline. In DNA form, the CDR3 reads TGTGCCACCAGTGATCCTAGCGGGAGTGGATACAATGAGCAGTTCTTC. It is translated as CATSDPSGSGYNEQFF.